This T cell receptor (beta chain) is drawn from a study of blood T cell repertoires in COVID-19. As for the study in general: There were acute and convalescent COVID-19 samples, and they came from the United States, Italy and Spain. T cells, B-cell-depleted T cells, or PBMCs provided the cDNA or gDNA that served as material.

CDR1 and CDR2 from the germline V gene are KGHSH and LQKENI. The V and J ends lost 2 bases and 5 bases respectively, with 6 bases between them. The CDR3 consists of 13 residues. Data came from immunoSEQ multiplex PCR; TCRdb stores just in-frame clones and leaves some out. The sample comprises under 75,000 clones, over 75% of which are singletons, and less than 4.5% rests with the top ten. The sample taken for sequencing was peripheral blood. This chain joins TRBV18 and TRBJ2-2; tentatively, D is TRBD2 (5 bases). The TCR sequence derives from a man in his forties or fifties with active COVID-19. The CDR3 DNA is TGTGCCAGCTCACCAGCGGGTACCGGGGAGCTGTTTTTT. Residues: CASSPAGTGELFF.